Presented here are 23 T cell receptor beta chains from one specimen sequenced in a study of blood T cell repertoires in COVID-19. Measured with immunoSEQ multiplex PCR; TCRdb has only the in-frame clones, and not every one. The table lists around 620,000 clones, 85% to 90% of them singletons. The material sequenced was peripheral blood. These TCRs come from a woman aged 18 to 35 with acute or convalescent COVID-19.

This rearrangement joins TRBV3-1 (or the pseudogene TRBV3-2) to TRBJ1-6; 8 nucleotides match TRBD1. J was trimmed by 9 bases and V by 3 bases; bases with no gene match: 10. This CDR3 has 16 amino acids. CDR1 and CDR2 from the germline V gene are LGHDT and YNNKEL (reference sequence). The CDR3 region is CASSHGWDRQSSPLHF. The CDR3 nucleotides read TGTGCCAGCAGCCACGGATGGGACAGGCAAAGTTCACCCCTCCACTTT.

The gene calls are TRBV6-2 or TRBV6-3 and TRBJ2-3; 7 bases are shared with TRBD2. Losses at the gene ends were 6 bases for V and 3 bases for J; bases not matched to a gene: 6. The CDR3 has 14 residues. From germline, CDR1 is MNHEY and CDR2 SVGEGT. The CDR3 region has the DNA TGTGCCAGCAGCAGCGGGGCGGAGACAGATACGCAGTATTTT. Its translation: CASSSGAETDTQYF.

This chain connects TRBV5-1 to TRBJ1-4; D not resolved. The CDR3 is 14 amino acids. Germline CDR1 SGHRS, CDR2 YFSETQ. V lost 1 base, J lost 8 bases, and 12 bases lay in between. The CDR3 bases are TGCGCCAGCAGCTTGTTGGCAGGTGGGGAAAAACTGTTTTTT. Amino acids: CASSLLAGGEKLFF.

This clone occurred once. The genes are TRBV15 and TRBJ1-2; TRBD1 matches at 10 bases. CDR3 length: 21 amino acids. The V gene end was trimmed by 6 bases and the J gene end by 1 base; junction bases not matched to a gene: 23. Germline V gene lookup returns CDR1 LNHNV and CDR2 YYDKDF (reference sequence). For the CDR3, the DNA is TGTGCCACCAGAACCGGGACAGGGGCCGCATTCGGATTTTGGATTAACTATGGCTACACCTTC. Residues: CATRTGTGAAFGFWINYGYTF. Full variable domain (rest looked up from reference TRBV15 and TRBJ1-2): DAMVIQNPRYQVTQFGKPVTLSCSQTLNHNVMYWYQQKSSQAPKLLFHYYDKDFNNEADTPDNFQSRRPNTSFCFLDIRSPGLGDTAMYLCATRTGTGAAFGFWINYGYTFGSGTRLTVV.

The chain recombines TRBV9 with TRBJ1-1; D remains unclear. Germline CDR1 is SGDLS and CDR2 is YYNGEE. Deletions cut 0 bases from V and 6 bases from J, with 21 bases between. The CDR3 length is 17 residues. CDR3 nucleotides: TGTGCCAGCAGCGTAGTTATTAGTGCGAGAGGGTTGTCTGAAGCTTTCTTT. This gives the protein CASSVVISARGLSEAFF.

The V gene is TRBV2, the J gene TRBJ1-1; D is unresolved. V dropped 7 bases and J dropped 8 bases, with 11 bases sitting between them. The CDR3 is made up of 11 amino acids. Germline V gene data show CDR1 as SNHLY and CDR2 as FYNNEI. This CDR3 reads CASKRGSEAFF. CDR3 nucleotides: TGTGCCAGCAAGCGGGGTTCGGAAGCTTTCTTT.

The rearrangement joins TRBV13 to TRBJ2-7; TRBD2 might be the D (7 bases). The CDR3 has 13 amino acids. Germline CDR1 PRHDT, CDR2 FYEKMQ (reference sequence). V was trimmed by 10 bases and J by 3 bases, leaving 16 bases between them. DNA for the CDR3: TGTGCCACCAAGGGGGGGGGACACTACGAGCAGTACTTC. Its protein is CATKGGGHYEQYF.

The chain has TRBV7-6 and TRBJ2-1, with 12 bases matching TRBD2. With V trimmed by 3 bases and J by 6 bases, 3 bases remained unmatched. CDR1 is SGHVS and CDR2 is FNYEAQ in the germline V gene. The CDR3 is made up of 15 amino acids. The chain's CDR3 is CASSFGLAGFNEQFF. In DNA form, the CDR3 reads TGTGCCAGCAGCTTTGGACTAGCGGGATTCAATGAGCAGTTCTTC.

The chain employs TRBV9 and TRBJ1-1, with 8 positions matching TRBD1. Germline assignment: CDR1 SGDLS and CDR2 YYNGEE. With 0 bases clipped from V and 2 bases from J, the junction kept 18 bases outside the gene matches. This CDR3 contains 20 residues. The CDR3 protein is CASSVDRQGRPNTPNTEAFF. The CDR3 bases are TGTGCCAGCAGCGTAGACCGACAGGGGCGTCCAAACACACCTAACACTGAAGCTTTCTTT.

This clone came up a few times. The chain has TRBV19 and TRBJ2-5, with 8 bases aligning to TRBD1. CDR1 is LNHDA and CDR2 is SQIVND in the germline V gene (reference sequence). The CDR3 has 15 residues. J gave up 1 base and V 9 bases, and 10 bases lay outside the gene matches. The CDR3 DNA follows: TGTGCCAGCTCCCCGGGACAGGTCTCCCAAGAGACCCAGTACTTC. Protein: CASSPGQVSQETQYF. The complete variable domain, with remaining parts taken from reference TRBV19 and TRBJ2-5, reads DGGITQSPKYLFRKEGQNVTLSCEQNLNHDAMYWYRQDPGQGLRLIYYSQIVNDFQKGDIAEGYSVSREKKESFPLTVTSAQKNPTAFYLCASSPGQVSQETQYFGPGTRLLVL.

J is TRBJ2-2 and V is TRBV9; 11 positions agree with TRBD2. Unmatched junction bases numbered 6, after V lost 2 bases and J lost 3 bases. The CDR3 has 17 amino acids. CDR1 and CDR2 (germline): SGDLS, YYNGEE. The CDR3 sequence is CASSVSSGGTYTGELFF. In DNA, the CDR3 is TGTGCCAGCAGCGTGTCTAGCGGGGGGACTTACACCGGGGAGCTGTTTTTT.

The V call is TRBV6-1, the J call TRBJ1-2, with D possibly matching TRBD1 (6 bases). V was clipped by 3 bases and J by 2 bases, with 16 bases between them. This CDR3 region has 16 residues. Germline-derived CDR1 and CDR2 are MNHNS and SASEGT. Here the CDR3 DNA reads TGTGCCAGCAGTGAGGCCAGGGGCCCCCTCAACTATGGCTACACCTTC. Protein sequence: CASSEARGPLNYGYTF.

The chain carries TRBV7-2 and TRBJ2-2, with no clear D. V was clipped by 8 bases and J by 3 bases, with 10 bases between them. CDR1 SGHTA and CDR2 FQGNSA come from the germline V gene. The CDR3 loop spans 13 amino acids. This CDR3 is CASRSGHTGELFF. CDR3 bases: TGTGCCAGCCGCAGTGGGCACACCGGGGAGCTGTTTTTT. The whole variable domain, remainder taken from reference TRBV7-2 and TRBJ2-2, is GAGVSQSPSNKVTEKGKDVELRCDPISGHTALYWYRQSLGQGLEFLIYFQGNSAPDKSGLPSDRFSAERTGGSVSTLTIQRTQQEDSAVYLCASRSGHTGELFFGEGSRLTVL.

The chain links TRBV15 to TRBJ2-3; 7 bases match TRBD1. The ends lost 5 bases at V and 4 bases at J; junction bases unmatched: 9. This CDR3 spans 15 amino acids. In germline, CDR1 is LNHNV, CDR2 YYDKDF (reference sequence). DNA of the CDR3: TGTGCCACCAGCGGCATGAGGGGGCTCGCAGATACGCAGTATTTT. Translating gives CATSGMRGLADTQYF. The full variable domain, rest sourced from reference TRBV15 and TRBJ2-3, is DAMVIQNPRYQVTQFGKPVTLSCSQTLNHNVMYWYQQKSSQAPKLLFHYYDKDFNNEADTPDNFQSRRPNTSFCFLDIRSPGLGDTAMYLCATSGMRGLADTQYFGPGTRLTVL.

V is TRBV18 and J is TRBJ2-2; 13 bases agree with TRBD2. CDR1 KGHSH and CDR2 LQKENI come from the germline V gene. After removal of 0 bases from V and 6 bases from J, the junction contained 1 base not matched to a gene. The CDR3 is 16 residues long. This CDR3 reads CASSPPGLAGAGELFF. The CDR3 nucleotides read TGTGCCAGCTCACCACCCGGACTAGCGGGGGCCGGGGAGCTGTTTTTT. Using reference TRBV18 and TRBJ2-2 for the parts outside the CDR3, the full variable domain is NAGVMQNPRHLVRRRGQEARLRCSPMKGHSHVYWYRQLPEEGLKFMVYLQKENIIDESGMPKERFSAEFPKEGPSILRIQQVVRGDSAAYFCASSPPGLAGAGELFFGEGSRLTVL.

This rearrangement joins TRBV6-5 to TRBJ1-2, with D possibly being TRBD1 (5 bases). Germline loops: CDR1 MNHEY, CDR2 SVGAGI. The CDR3 covers 12 residues. The V end was cut by 10 bases, the J end by 3 bases, with 12 bases between. This CDR3 reads CATRRGDYGYTF. Here the CDR3 DNA reads TGTGCCACCCGAAGGGGTGACTATGGCTACACCTTC.

This clone showed up many times. V gene TRBV4-1 combines with J gene TRBJ1-4; D gene ambiguous. Germline lookup yields CDR1 MGHRA and CDR2 YSYEKL. The CDR3 is made up of 14 amino acids. The V end lost 7 bases, the J end lost 3 bases, and 12 bases lay between the germline ends. CDR3 in amino acids: CASTLRASNEKLFF. DNA of the CDR3: TGCGCCAGCACCCTAAGAGCTTCTAATGAAAAACTGTTTTTT.

V usage is TRBV19 and J usage is TRBJ1-2; 7 bases map to TRBD1. In germline, CDR1 is LNHDA, CDR2 SQIVND (reference sequence). The CDR3 totals 15 residues. Losses at the gene ends were 1 base for V and 8 bases for J; bases not matched to a gene: 10. The CDR3 coding sequence is TGTGCCAGTAGTATAGTCCGACAGGGCGGACACGGCTACACCTTC. This gives the protein CASSIVRQGGHGYTF.

The chain employs TRBV19 and TRBJ2-5; D is ambiguous. The CDR3 length is 16 residues. Germline V CDR1 and CDR2: LNHDA, SQIVND (reference sequence). Between the trimmed V and J ends, which lost 6 bases and 4 bases, there was a span of 21 bases. CDR3 bases: TGTGCCAGTAGCCCTACCCCGCCCGGGTCGGGAGAGACCCAGTACTTC. This gives the protein CASSPTPPGSGETQYF.

The CDR3 nucleotides read TGTGCCAGCAGTTACTCGCCAGGCGAAAACTATGGCTACACCTTC. Protein sequence: CASSYSPGENYGYTF. This chain connects TRBV6-5 to TRBJ1-2; D is undetermined. This CDR3 is built from 15 residues. The germline V gene encodes CDR1 MNHEY and CDR2 SVGAGI. V dropped 0 bases and J dropped 2 bases, with 10 bases sitting between them.

This chain joins TRBV18 and TRBJ2-7; tentatively, D is TRBD2 (6 bases). From germline, CDR1 is KGHSH and CDR2 LQKENI. This CDR3 contains 15 residues. Trimming stripped 3 bases from V and 2 bases from J, with 14 bases between. CDR3 loop: CASSPGTVGAYEQYF. The CDR3 region has the DNA TGTGCCAGCTCACCCGGGACTGTCGGGGCCTACGAGCAGTACTTC.

This chain connects TRBV24-1 to TRBJ2-3, with TRBD2 identical over 11 bases. The CDR3 sequence is 17 residues long. Germline values: CDR1 KGHDR, CDR2 SFDVKD. The trim removed 5 bases at V and 2 bases at J, leaving 8 bases unmatched. The CDR3 loop is CATSATGLAVPTDTQYF. In nucleotides, the CDR3 is TGTGCCACCAGTGCCACGGGACTAGCGGTTCCCACAGATACGCAGTATTTT.

This clone has only one observation. Other DNA sequences within the sample encode an identical CDR3. The CDR3 reads CASSPGVTYEQYF. The CDR3 DNA sequence: TGCGCCAGCAGCCCCGGGGTCACCTACGAGCAGTACTTC. The chain links TRBV4-1 to TRBJ2-7, with D possibly being TRBD2 (5 bases). V was clipped by 4 bases and J by 2 bases, with 9 bases between them. This CDR3 is built from 13 residues. Germline V lookup: CDR1 MGHRA, CDR2 YSYEKL.